Listed below are T cell receptor beta chains from one sample, sequenced in a study of cytomegalovirus exposure and HLA in healthy donors. Profiling relied on immunoSEQ multiplex PCR, and the TCRdb table lists in-frame clones only, not all of them. This sample contains just over 150,000 clones. The specimen was PBMCs. These receptors all come from a man aged 30 to 45 in good health and CMV-seronegative. CDR3s include the opening cysteine and the closing phenylalanine or tryptophan. The order of the fields is J gene, D gene, V gene, CDR3 DNA, CDR3 protein. The D gene is left open where the match is weak.

TRBJ2-1 | TRBD2 | TRBV27 | TGTGCCAGCAGGTCTGGGACTAGCGATTCTCGTGAGCAGTTCTTC | CASRSGTSDSREQFF
TRBJ1-6 | . | TRBV7-8 | TGTGCCAGCAGCTCTCAGGAACAGGGCGCCAGCTCCTATAATTCACCCCTCCACTTT | CASSSQEQGASSYNSPLHF
TRBJ2-5 | TRBD1 | TRBV7-9 | TGTGCCAGCAGCTTAGAGGGTCGAGACAGGGGTAAAGAGACCCAGTACTTC | CASSLEGRDRGKETQYF
TRBJ1-4 | . | TRBV30 | TGTGCCTGGAGTGCCTCCTTCAATGAAAAACTGTTTTTT | CAWSASFNEKLFF
TRBJ1-2 | . | TRBV5-1 | TGCGCCAGCAGCTTCGGGGGGCCCGACGGCTACACCTTC | CASSFGGPDGYTF
TRBJ2-7 | TRBD1 | TRBV2 | TGTGCCAGCAAGACCGGGACAGGGGCCCCAGGAGGGGGTGAGCAGTACTTC | CASKTGTGAPGGGEQYF
TRBJ2-3 | . | TRBV9 | TGTGCCAGCAGCGTAGGTAGCGTCAGCACAGATACGCAGTATTTT | CASSVGSVSTDTQYF
TRBJ1-1 | . | TRBV5-1 | TGCGCCAGCAGCCCTGCCACGGGGATCACTGAAGCTTTCTTT | CASSPATGITEAFF
TRBJ1-5 | TRBD1 | TRBV6-1 | TGTGCCAGCAGTGAATTAGGACAGGGCAATCAGCCCCAGCATTTT | CASSELGQGNQPQHF
TRBJ2-7 | TRBD2 | TRBV10-1 | TGCGCCAGCAGTGAGACTACTAGCGGGCCCAAATACGAGCAGTACTTC | CASSETTSGPKYEQYF
TRBJ1-2 | TRBD1 | TRBV19 | TGTGCCAGTAGTATAGAGGCGCCAGGGGGTGGCTACACCTTC | CASSIEAPGGGYTF
TRBJ1-5 | TRBD1 | TRBV4-3 | TGCGCCAGCAGCCAAGATTGGGGGCAGGGGGATCAGCCCCAGCATTTT | CASSQDWGQGDQPQHF
TRBJ1-1 | . | TRBV6-6 | TGTGCCAGCAGTTACAAGGGGACTGAAGCTTTCTTT | CASSYKGTEAFF
TRBJ2-6 | . | TRBV6-5 | TGTGCCAGCAGACCCGACACTGGGGCCAACGTCCTGACTTTC | CASRPDTGANVLTF
TRBJ2-1 | . | TRBV5-1 | TGCGCCAGCAGCTTCTCGGGAGCTAACTACAATGAGCAGTTCTTC | CASSFSGANYNEQFF
TRBJ2-1 | . | TRBV2 | TGTGCCAGCCGGAGGGCAGGGGGGACGAATGAGCAGTTCTTC | CASRRAGGTNEQFF
TRBJ1-2 | . | TRBV27 | TGTGCCAGCAGTTTTGGCAGGGGATTATTGAGTGGCTACACCTTC | CASSFGRGLLSGYTF
TRBJ2-2 | TRBD2 | TRBV2 | TGTGCCAGCATGACTAGCGGGAGGTCCGGGGAGCTGTTTTTT | CASMTSGRSGELFF
TRBJ1-2 | TRBD1 | TRBV6-1 | TGTGCCAGCAGTGCGGGACAGGGTCGTGGCTACACCTTC | CASSAGQGRGYTF
TRBJ2-5 | . | TRBV4-2 | TGTGCCAGCAGCGCGGACAGCCAAGAGACCCAGTACTTC | CASSADSQETQYF
TRBJ1-2 | . | TRBV27 | TGTGCCAGCAGTTTAAGGTGGGGCCACTATGGCTACACCTTC | CASSLRWGHYGYTF
TRBJ2-7 | TRBD1 | TRBV5-1 | TGCGCCAGCAGCTTGTTGGGACAGGGGGGCTACGAGCAGTACTTC | CASSLLGQGGYEQYF
TRBJ2-5 | TRBD2 | TRBV4-2 | TGTGCCAGCAGCGGTCTCGCGGGAGGGGGCGAGACCCAGTACTTC | CASSGLAGGGETQYF
TRBJ1-2 | TRBD1 | TRBV7-2 | TGTGCCAGCAGCTCGGACAGGGGGCCCTACGGCTACACCTTC | CASSSDRGPYGYTF
TRBJ2-1 | TRBD2 | TRBV13 | TGTGCCAGCAGCCCTCTAGCGGGAGGATCGGGTGTGAGCTCCTACAATGAGCAGTTCTTC | CASSPLAGGSGVSSYNEQFF
TRBJ1-1 | TRBD1 | TRBV5-4 | TGTGCCAGCAGCTTGTCAAGGACAGGCCCTGAAGCTTTCTTT | CASSLSRTGPEAFF
TRBJ1-2 | TRBD1 | TRBV5-6 | TGTGCCAGCAGGACCGGGACAGCCCTTTATTCCCCTGGTAATTTC | CASRTGTALYSPGNF
TRBJ2-7 | . | TRBV5-5 | TGTGCCAGCAGCTTGCATAGCGAGCAGTACTTC | CASSLHSEQYF
TRBJ2-7 | TRBD1 | TRBV5-1 | TGCGCCAGCAGCCTACGACCTACAGGGGACTCCTACGAGCAGTACTTC | CASSLRPTGDSYEQYF
TRBJ2-7 | TRBD1 | TRBV5-1 | TGCGCCAGCAGCTGGGGACAGTCGCTCTCTGAGCAGTACTTC | CASSWGQSLSEQYF
TRBJ1-4 | TRBD1 | TRBV28 | TGTGCCAGCAGTCACTCCGTGAGAACGGACAGGGATAATGAAAAACTGTTTTTT | CASSHSVRTDRDNEKLFF
TRBJ1-1 | TRBD1 | TRBV28 | TGTGCCAGCAGTCCCAGGGGGCGCGAGGACACTGAAGCTTTCTTT | CASSPRGREDTEAFF
TRBJ1-2 | . | TRBV18 | TGTGCCAGCTCACCAGACAGGACCTATGGCTACACCTTC | CASSPDRTYGYTF
TRBJ1-4 | TRBD1 | TRBV19 | TGTGCCAGCAGAGGACAGGCCATCACTAATGAAAAACTGTTTTTT | CASRGQAITNEKLFF
TRBJ2-5 | TRBD2 | TRBV5-1 | TGCGCCAGCAGCGAGACCGGGGGGTGGGAGACCCAGTACTTC | CASSETGGWETQYF
TRBJ2-3 | TRBD2 | TRBV18 | TGTGCCAGCTCACCGCCTAGCGGGAGGTACACAGATACGCAGTATTTT | CASSPPSGRYTDTQYF
TRBJ2-3 | . | TRBV7-6 | TGTGCCAGCAGCACCATAGCGGAAAGCACAGATACGCAGTATTTT | CASSTIAESTDTQYF
TRBJ2-1 | . | TRBV20-1 | TGCAGTGCTCAGAACAATGAGCAGTTCTTC | CSAQNNEQFF
TRBJ2-1 | TRBD2 | TRBV5-1 | TGCGCCAGCAGCTTGGATCCTAGCGGGAGGGCCAATGAGCAGTTCTTC | CASSLDPSGRANEQFF
TRBJ2-7 | TRBD2 | TRBV19 | TGTGCCAGTAGTATACTAGCGGCCTCCTACGAGCAGTACTTC | CASSILAASYEQYF
TRBJ1-1 | TRBD1 | TRBV18 | TGTGCCAGCTCATCAGGACAGGGGGACACCTTGAACACTGAAGCTTTCTTT | CASSSGQGDTLNTEAFF
TRBJ2-3 | . | TRBV30 | TGTGCCTCTGCACCCGGGAGACATACAGATACGCAGTATTTT | CASAPGRHTDTQYF
TRBJ1-5 | TRBD1 | TRBV7-9 | TGTGCCAGCAGCTTAGTAGGGACAGGGGCGTTCCTTCAGCCCCAGCATTTT | CASSLVGTGAFLQPQHF
TRBJ2-1 | . | TRBV6-5 | TGTGCCAGCAGTTACTCTCAGGAAATTTACTACAATGAGCAGTTCTTC | CASSYSQEIYYNEQFF
TRBJ1-2 | . | TRBV30 | TGTGCCTGGAGTGTACGCTCGGGTGGCTACACCTTC | CAWSVRSGGYTF
TRBJ2-1 | TRBD2 | TRBV5-1 | TGCGCCAGTAACCCTAGCGGGAACTACAATGAGCAGTTCTTC | CASNPSGNYNEQFF
TRBJ2-1 | . | TRBV2 | TGTGCCAGCAGAGAACGACTTAGCTCCTACAATGAGCAGTTCTTC | CASRERLSSYNEQFF
TRBJ2-7 | . | TRBV6-5 | TGTGCCAGCAGTTACGGCCGTCCCTACGAGCAGTACTTC | CASSYGRPYEQYF
TRBJ2-7 | . | TRBV6-4 | TGTGCCAGCAGTGACGACGGAGCCTACGAGCAGTACTTC | CASSDDGAYEQYF
TRBJ2-2 | . | TRBV15 | TGTGCCACCAGCAGAGATCTCGCCGACGGACCTCTCGGGAAGCTGTTTTTT | CATSRDLADGPLGKLFF
TRBJ1-2 | . | TRBV7-9 | TGTGCCAGCAGCGGACAGTATGGCTACACCTTC | CASSGQYGYTF
TRBJ2-3 | . | TRBV28 | TGTGCCAGCAGTTTACGGGACATCCTAGGAGCAGATACGCAGTATTTT | CASSLRDILGADTQYF
TRBJ2-7 | TRBD2 | TRBV6-5 | TGTGCCAGCGAATCCGGGACTAGCGGGTACGAGCAGTACTTC | CASESGTSGYEQYF
TRBJ2-2 | . | TRBV7-9 | TGTGCCAGCAGCCCCGAGGTCGGGGAGCTGTTTTTT | CASSPEVGELFF
TRBJ2-3 | TRBD2 | TRBV27 | TGTGCCAGCAGTCTTACGGGACTATACCTCACAGATACGCAGTATTTT | CASSLTGLYLTDTQYF